Below are 14 T cell receptor beta chains sequenced from a single sample in a study of blood T cells in healthy people across ages. Together with a sample-barcoded 5' primer, a J-beta primer mix was included in a second PCR lasting about 7 to 11 cycles. Using its own MiXCR run on the 5' RACE reads, TCRdb lists one record per CDR3 protein. The repertoire includes some 1.7 million distinct CDR3 sequences, approximately 28% of them detected once, and roughly 8% sits in the top ten. The sequencing sample was made of blood. The source is a woman in her 30s in good health.

The rearrangement links TRBV28 to TRBJ2-7; D is possibly TRBD1 (5 bases). V lost 5 bases to trimming and J lost 4 bases, with 15 bases between them. The CDR3 has 14 residues. In germline, CDR1 is MDHEN, CDR2 SYDVKM. CDR3 nucleotides: TGTGCCAGCAGTCATGGGGTCCCAGGGTACGAGCAGTACTTC. The encoded protein is CASSHGVPGYEQYF.

This clonotype was recorded many times. The V call is TRBV6-2 or TRBV6-3, the J call TRBJ1-2; D not resolved. Per germline, CDR1 MNHEY and CDR2 SVGEGT. The CDR3 extends over 13 amino acids. V was trimmed by 6 bases and J by 4 bases, leaving 12 bases between them. Here the CDR3 reads CASSYAPFYGYTF. The CDR3 bases are TGTGCCAGCAGCTACGCGCCCTTCTATGGCTACACCTTC.

This clonotype was counted a few times. This chain connects TRBV27 to TRBJ2-3; 9 nucleotides line up with TRBD1. CDR1 and CDR2 (germline): MNHEY, SMNVEV (reference sequence). The V and J ends lost 6 bases and 4 bases, in that order; junction bases with no gene match: 14. The CDR3 contains 17 residues. In DNA form, the CDR3 reads TGTGCCAGCAGACGGAGTATACAGGGGGCGCCCCCAGATACGCAGTATTTT. As protein: CASRRSIQGAPPDTQYF.

This clonotype was picked up many times. The chain links TRBV7-2 to TRBJ2-7, with 10 bases identical to TRBD2. The trim removed 10 bases at V and 2 bases at J, leaving 8 bases unmatched. The CDR3 totals 14 residues. Germline V gene data show CDR1 as SGHTA and CDR2 as FQGNSA. The CDR3 here is CAISPAGGPYEQYF. The CDR3 DNA sequence: TGTGCCATCTCCCCAGCGGGAGGGCCCTACGAGCAGTACTTC.

About this clonotype: This could be a read error, since a much larger clone is one nucleotide away. The chain uses TRBV12-3 or TRBV12-4 and TRBJ2-5; TRBD2 matches 13 bases. The CDR3 runs 16 residues. Trimming cost V 8 bases and J 4 bases; bases outside gene matches: 10. CDR3: CASGPGLAGVGETQYF. Here the CDR3 DNA reads TGTGCCAGCGGTCCCGGACTAGCGGGAGTAGGAGAGACCCAGTACTTC.

This sequence joins TRBV7-2 and TRBJ2-5; 12 positions agree with TRBD1. The length of the CDR3 is 15 residues. Germline V gives CDR1 SGHTA, CDR2 FQGNSA. Trimming took 10 bases from V and 5 from J; bases not matched to a gene: 11. The CDR3 bases are TGTGCCACCACGCCTGGGACAGGGGGCGCCGAGACCCAGTACTTC. It encodes CATTPGTGGAETQYF.

The gene calls are TRBV3-1 and TRBJ1-5, with 8 bases aligning to TRBD1. J gave up 5 bases and V 3 bases, and 9 bases lay outside the gene matches. Germline CDR1 LGHDT, CDR2 YNNKEL (reference sequence). This CDR3 has 16 residues. The CDR3 sequence is CASSHSLDRAYQPQHF. The CDR3 DNA follows: TGTGCCAGCAGCCATTCCTTGGACAGGGCATATCAGCCCCAGCATTTT.

This clonotype came up a few times. The junction shows a germline mismatch at one end, possibly a read error. The CDR3 loop is CAGSVQGSYNYGYTF. The CDR3 DNA is TGTGCCGGCAGTGTTCAGGGGAGCTATAACTATGGCTACACCTTC. The chain is built from TRBV6-5 and TRBJ1-2; tentatively, D is TRBD1 (6 bases). The CDR3 totals 15 residues. Looked up from germline, CDR1 is MNHEY and CDR2 is SVGAGI.

Of note for this clonotype: A much larger clone lies one base from this, so it may be a read error. The chain joins TRBV9 to TRBJ2-4; maybe TRBD2 (5 bases). CDR1 is SGDLS and CDR2 is YYNGEE in the germline V gene. Trimming took off 3 bases at V and 15 bases at J, with 22 bases between the two ends. The CDR3 is 14 residues long. CDR3 region: CASSASSGSYERYF. The CDR3 DNA follows: TGTGCCAGCAGCGCCTCTTCGGGGTCGTACGAGCGGTACTTC.

The chain uses TRBV30 and TRBJ2-3, with TRBD2 matching over 8 bases. V was clipped by 2 bases and J by 1 base; unmatched bases: 2. This CDR3 has 14 residues. Germline CDR1 reads GTSNPN; CDR2 reads SVGIG (reference sequence). CDR3: CAWSKAGGTDTQYF. The CDR3 DNA sequence: TGTGCCTGGAGTAAAGCGGGAGGCACAGATACGCAGTATTTT.

The gene calls are TRBV7-6 and TRBJ2-7; no clear D. Germline CDR1 reads SGHVS; CDR2 reads FNYEAQ. Trimming pared 0 bases from V and 6 bases from J, leaving 9 bases between. This CDR3 has 13 amino acids. The CDR3 coding sequence is TGTGCCAGCAGCTTAGCGGGAAGACCCGAGCAGTACTTC. Translation gives CASSLAGRPEQYF.

This clonotype has just one count. The chain joins TRBV7-2 to TRBJ2-3; 9 bases fit TRBD2. V was clipped by 1 base and J by 0 bases; unmatched bases: 8. This CDR3 contains 18 residues. Per the germline V gene, CDR1 is SGHTA and CDR2 is FQGNSA. The DNA of the CDR3 is TGTGCCAGCAGCTTAGGCGGGACTAGCACTTCTAGCACAGATACGCAGTATTTT. It codes for CASSLGGTSTSSTDTQYF.

This clonotype was detected a few times. The chain employs TRBV7-9 and TRBJ2-7; D uncertain. The germline V gene encodes CDR1 SEHNR and CDR2 FQNEAQ (reference sequence). This CDR3 has 13 residues. Trimming removed 5 bases from V and 7 bases from J, with 15 bases in between. As DNA, the CDR3 is TGTGCCAGCAGCCCCAAAGCCATCAATGAGCAGTACTTC. Protein product: CASSPKAINEQYF.

The genes are TRBV9 and TRBJ1-2, with a weak D call TRBD1 (5 bases). This CDR3 region has 15 residues. Germline V gene sequence: CDR1 SGDLS, CDR2 YYNGEE. The ends were cut back, 4 bases at V and 4 bases at J, with 17 bases in the middle. The CDR3 bases are TGTGCCAGCAGCCCGGATCCGACAGCCAGCTATGGCTACACCTTC. It encodes CASSPDPTASYGYTF. The complete variable domain, with remaining parts taken from reference TRBV9 and TRBJ1-2, reads DSGVTQTPKHLITATGQRVTLRCSPRSGDLSVYWYQQSLDQGLQFLIQYYNGEERAKGNILERFSAQQFPDLHSELNLSSLELGDSALYFCASSPDPTASYGYTFGSGTRLTVV.